This entry lists 20 T cell receptor beta chains sequenced from one sample in a study of early T cells in non-severe SARS-CoV-2 infection. TCRdb processed the 5' RACE reads anew with MiXCR; each CDR3 protein has one entry. This sample has 68,000 or so distinct CDR3 sequences, with less than 15% found just once. Source material: whole blood. All receptors derive from an adult who was a healthcare worker with PCR-confirmed SARS-CoV-2 infection or an uninfected control (not recorded which).

The genes are TRBV4-2 and TRBJ2-1, with D perhaps matching TRBD1 (6 bases). The CDR3 loop spans 14 amino acids. The germline gives CDR1 LGHNA, CDR2 YNFKEQ. V was trimmed by 1 base and J by 10 bases, leaving 14 bases between them. The CDR3: CASSQVTQGGEQFF. The DNA for the CDR3 is TGTGCCAGCAGCCAAGTCACTCAAGGGGGAGAGCAGTTCTTC.

The gene calls are TRBV10-2 and TRBJ1-1, with 9 positions matching TRBD1. The CDR3 is made up of 12 amino acids. Per germline, CDR1 WSHSY and CDR2 SAAADI. With V trimmed by 6 bases and J by 8 bases, 4 bases remained unmatched. This CDR3 is CASSRTGGEAFF. CDR3 sequence (DNA): TGCGCCAGCAGCCGTACAGGGGGCGAAGCTTTCTTT.

This clonotype showed up many times. CDR3 residues: CASRERSSSNQPQHF. CDR3 DNA sequence: TGTGCCAGCAGGGAACGGAGTTCGAGCAATCAGCCCCAGCATTTT. V and J are TRBV6-5 and TRBJ1-5; no definite D call. The CDR3 loop spans 15 amino acids. The V end was cut by 6 bases, the J end by 1 base, with 13 bases between. Germline loops: CDR1 MNHEY, CDR2 SVGAGI.

This clonotype was counted ten times or more. V is TRBV9 and J is TRBJ2-3, with D possibly being TRBD1 (8 bases). Germline V gene sequence: CDR1 SGDLS, CDR2 YYNGEE. Trimming took off 4 bases at V and 4 bases at J, with 16 bases between the two ends. The CDR3 contains 15 residues. The CDR3 protein is CASSKQGGLPDTQYF. Written as DNA, the CDR3 is TGTGCCAGCAGCAAACAGGGGGGGCTTCCAGATACGCAGTATTTT.

The chain uses TRBV20-1 and TRBJ1-6, with 8 bases aligning to TRBD1. The CDR3 extends over 12 amino acids. The germline V gene encodes CDR1 DFQATT and CDR2 SNEGSKA (reference sequence). With V trimmed by 5 bases and J by 7 bases, 1 base remained unmatched. The CDR3 reads CSARTGNSPLHF. The CDR3 DNA sequence: TGCAGTGCTCGGACAGGGAATTCACCCCTCCACTTT.

This sequence joins TRBV7-8 and TRBJ1-2, with TRBD1 matching 7 bases. There are 15 residues in the CDR3. The germline CDR1 and CDR2 sequences are SGHVS and FQNEAQ. J lost 5 bases, V lost 5 bases, and 11 bases had no gene match. This CDR3 reads CASSLGQTLTYGYTF. The CDR3 bases are TGTGCCAGCAGCCTGGGACAGACCCTAACGTATGGCTACACCTTC.

The chain carries TRBV12-3 or TRBV12-4 and TRBJ1-3; no definite D call. This CDR3 is built from 14 residues. The V gene lost 6 bases and the J gene lost 0 bases, with 9 bases spanning the gap. The CDR3 nucleotides read TGTGCCAGCAGCCATTTATCCTCTGGAAACACCATATATTTT. Protein sequence: CASSHLSSGNTIYF.

This clonotype was observed a handful of times. The chain joins TRBV5-1 to TRBJ2-6; D perhaps matches TRBD1 (6 bases). This CDR3 is 16 amino acids long. CDR1 SGHRS and CDR2 YFSETQ come from the germline V gene. V lost 3 bases and J lost 1, with 11 bases in between. The CDR3 DNA reads as TGCGCCAGCAGCTCAGAAACAGGGTCTGGGGCCAACGTCCTGACTTTC. Amino acid sequence: CASSSETGSGANVLTF.

This clonotype occurred a few times. The chain links TRBV7-2 to TRBJ2-5, with TRBD2 identical over 15 bases. Germline V gives CDR1 SGHTA, CDR2 FQGNSA. The CDR3 contains 16 residues. J gave up 5 bases and V 4 bases, and 5 bases lay outside the gene matches. The CDR3 reads CASSSGLAGGQETQYF. CDR3 bases: TGTGCCAGCAGCTCAGGACTAGCGGGGGGGCAGGAGACCCAGTACTTC.

In its sample, this clonotype was seen many times. V is TRBV11-2 and J is TRBJ2-1, with D uncertain. Trimming pared 8 bases from V and 5 bases from J, leaving 19 bases between. Per the germline V gene, CDR1 is SGHAT and CDR2 is FQNNGV. This CDR3 region has 15 residues. The CDR3 DNA sequence: TGTGCCAGCCGCCCCCCCTTCGTCGGCGACAATGAGCAGTTCTTC. Encoded protein: CASRPPFVGDNEQFF. The complete variable domain, with remaining parts taken from reference TRBV11-2 and TRBJ2-1, reads EAGVAQSPRYKIIEKRQSVAFWCNPISGHATLYWYQQILGQGPKLLIQFQNNGVVDDSQLPKDRFSAERLKGVDSTLKIQPAKLEDSAVYLCASRPPFVGDNEQFFGPGTRLTVL.

This clonotype came up a few times. The chain links TRBV6-2 or TRBV6-3 to TRBJ2-1, with 7 positions matching TRBD1. V lost 10 bases, J lost 6 bases, and 9 bases stayed unmatched. The CDR3 runs 13 residues. The germline V gene has CDR1 MNHEY and CDR2 SVGEGT. The CDR3 sequence is CATKQGFGNEQFF. In DNA, the CDR3 is TGTGCCACCAAACAGGGGTTCGGCAATGAGCAGTTCTTC.

V is TRBV20-1 and J is TRBJ1-1; maybe TRBD1 (5 bases). This CDR3 has 14 amino acids. The V and J ends lost 7 bases and 1 base respectively, with 16 bases between them. Germline V gives CDR1 DFQATT, CDR2 SNEGSKA (reference sequence). CDR3 loop: CSVGAAGRNTEAFF. DNA of the CDR3: TGCAGTGTTGGGGCGGCGGGACGGAACACTGAAGCTTTCTTT.

There are a few counts of this clonotype. The chain has TRBV6-2 or TRBV6-3 and TRBJ1-1, with TRBD1 matching 9 bases. The CDR3 is 18 residues long. V lost 2 bases, J lost 0 bases, and 10 bases stayed unmatched. The germline CDR1 and CDR2 sequences are MNHEY and SVGEGT. The CDR3 bases are TGTGCCAGCAGTTACCCCATGGACAGGGGCGGTATGAACACTGAAGCTTTCTTT. Protein: CASSYPMDRGGMNTEAFF.

The chain recombines TRBV20-1 with TRBJ1-5; 8 nucleotides agree with TRBD1. This CDR3 contains 15 residues. Germline V gene lookup returns CDR1 DFQATT and CDR2 SNEGSKA (reference sequence). Trimming took 0 bases from V and 2 from J; bases not matched to a gene: 3. In DNA form, the CDR3 reads TGCAGTGCTAGAGATGTGGGACAGGGCAATCAGCCCCAGCATTTT. It translates to CSARDVGQGNQPQHF.

This clonotype was detected many times. The CDR3 spells CASSRTTGGATQYF. CDR3 DNA sequence: TGTGCCAGCAGCAGAACGACAGGGGGTGCGACCCAGTACTTC. The chain uses TRBV28 and TRBJ2-5, with 9 bases lining up with TRBD1. Germline CDR1 MDHEN, CDR2 SYDVKM. This CDR3 has 14 residues. With V trimmed by 6 bases and J by 7 bases, 9 bases remained unmatched.

The chain couples TRBV6-6 to TRBJ2-3, with D perhaps matching TRBD2 (7 bases). The CDR3 spans 16 residues. Trimming removed 6 bases at V and 6 bases at J, with 22 bases between. From germline, CDR1 is MNHNY and CDR2 SVGAGI (reference sequence). This CDR3 is CASSPGRGALPDTQYF. The CDR3 coding sequence is TGTGCCAGCAGCCCTGGTCGGGGGGCCCTACCGGATACGCAGTATTTT.

This clonotype was counted only a few times. The chain has TRBV3-1 and TRBJ1-1, with 9 bases that match TRBD1. The CDR3 sequence is 14 residues long. Trimming took 4 bases from V and 4 from J; bases not matched to a gene: 4. Germline CDR1 and CDR2: LGHDT and YNNKEL (reference sequence). This CDR3 reads CASSRRQGVTEAFF. The CDR3 DNA sequence: TGTGCCAGCAGCCGCCGACAGGGGGTCACTGAAGCTTTCTTT.

For this clonotype: A read error may explain this, as a much larger clone is one base away. The genes are TRBV6-6 and TRBJ1-2; 9 nucleotides align to TRBD1. Trimming took 4 bases from V and 7 from J; bases not matched to a gene: 13. Germline V gene lookup returns CDR1 MNHNY and CDR2 SVGAGI (reference sequence). The CDR3 is 16 amino acids. The CDR3, as DNA: TGTGCCAGCAGTTCAACCAGTACAGGGGGCCCGGGTGGCTACACCTTC. Translation: CASSSTSTGGPGGYTF.

This clonotype was detected only a few times. The rearrangement links TRBV24-1 to TRBJ2-2; unclear D gene. CDR1 is KGHDR and CDR2 is SFDVKD in the germline V gene. Trimming left V 7 bases short and J 4 bases short, with 15 bases between. This CDR3 comprises 15 residues. CDR3 coding DNA: TGTGCCACCAGCCCCGGACGGCCGGGCACCGGGGAGCTGTTTTTT. Its translation is CATSPGRPGTGELFF.

In its sample, this clonotype was seen many times. The chain recombines TRBV18 with TRBJ2-5; no definite D call. Germline values: CDR1 KGHSH, CDR2 LQKENI. V dropped 4 bases and J dropped 1 base, with 19 bases sitting between them. This CDR3 region has 17 residues. CDR3 region: CASSLGGSRTIQETQYF. The CDR3 DNA follows: TGTGCCAGCTCACTAGGTGGATCACGAACCATCCAAGAGACCCAGTACTTC.